What follows are 20 T cell receptor beta chains derived from one specimen sequenced in a study of T cells in Graves' hyperthyroidism and ophthalmopathy. The source material, RNA transcripts, was used to amplify TCR beta CDR3 regions. First-round RT-PCR with HTBI primers amplified the TCR CDR3 region. TCRdb analysed the multiplex PCR reads with MiXCR anew, one entry per CDR3 protein. The sample lists 500,000 to 550,000 distinct CDR3 sequences; 15% to 20% were seen once. The sample comprised blood. The receptors were sampled from a man aged 35-49 years with Graves' ophthalmopathy.

The V and J genes are TRBV6-1 and TRBJ1-1; D possibly corresponds to TRBD1 (5 bases). CDR1 and CDR2 from the germline V gene are MNHNS and SASEGT. The CDR3 extends over 14 amino acids. Deletions cut 0 bases from V and 4 bases from J, with 9 bases between. The CDR3 protein is CASSEAGQRTEAFF. As DNA, the CDR3 is TGTGCCAGCAGTGAAGCGGGGCAACGCACTGAAGCTTTCTTT.

The chain links TRBV2 to TRBJ2-5; the match to TRBD2 covers 12 bases. Losses at the gene ends were 4 bases for V and 0 bases for J; bases not matched to a gene: 9. The germline gives CDR1 SNHLY, CDR2 FYNNEI. This CDR3 spans 18 amino acids. In DNA form, the CDR3 reads TGTGCCAGCAGTGTCGGACTAGCGGGGACCCCGGACCAAGAGACCCAGTACTTC. It codes for CASSVGLAGTPDQETQYF.

In nucleotides, the CDR3 is TGTGCCTGGTCAAATAACTATGGCTACACCTTC. Protein sequence: CAWSNNYGYTF. The chain links TRBV30 to TRBJ1-2; D is unresolved. V dropped 5 bases and J dropped 1 base, with 5 bases sitting between them. CDR3 length: 11 residues. CDR1 is GTSNPN, CDR2 SVGIG, per germline (reference sequence).

This clonotype was seen only a few times. The rearrangement uses TRBV5-5 and TRBJ1-1; D perhaps matches TRBD1 (6 bases). Between the trimmed V and J ends, which lost 1 base and 3 bases, there was a span of 13 bases. CDR3 length: 15 amino acids. Germline CDR1 SGHKS, CDR2 YYEKEE (reference sequence). CDR3 amino acids: CASSLSPGADTEAFF. CDR3 nucleotides: TGTGCCAGCAGCTTGTCCCCGGGGGCGGACACTGAAGCTTTCTTT.

This clonotype was seen many times. The DNA of the CDR3 is TGTGCCAGCAGTTCTGGAGGACTAGCGGGAGGCTCCTACGAGCAGTACTTC. Translating gives CASSSGGLAGGSYEQYF. The rearrangement joins TRBV28 to TRBJ2-7; 14 positions agree with TRBD2. The J segment lost 0 bases and the V segment lost 4 bases, leaving 5 bases of the junction unmatched. The CDR3 contains 17 residues. In germline, CDR1 is MDHEN, CDR2 SYDVKM.

This clonotype has more than one count but fewer than ten. This chain connects TRBV6-1 to TRBJ2-1; weak D call: TRBD2 (7 bases). The V and J ends lost 2 bases and 0 bases respectively, with 23 bases between them. Germline lookup yields CDR1 MNHNS and CDR2 SASEGT. The CDR3 runs 20 residues. The CDR3 coding sequence is TGTGCCAGCAGTGAACCGGCTTGGGGGCGGGAGAACAGCTCCTACAATGAGCAGTTCTTC. Translating it yields CASSEPAWGRENSSYNEQFF.

This clonotype has ten or more counts. The J gene is TRBJ2-3, the V gene TRBV18, with 9 bases identical to TRBD1. The CDR3 is 16 amino acids. V lost 6 bases, J lost 3 bases, and 10 bases stayed unmatched. Germline CDR1 is KGHSH and CDR2 is LQKENI. In DNA form, the CDR3 reads TGTGCCAGCTCCCCCGGACCGGGACAGGGAACAGATACGCAGTATTTT. Translating it yields CASSPGPGQGTDTQYF. The entire variable domain, with the rest obtained from reference TRBV18 and TRBJ2-3, is as follows: NAGVMQNPRHLVRRRGQEARLRCSPMKGHSHVYWYRQLPEEGLKFMVYLQKENIIDESGMPKERFSAEFPKEGPSILRIQQVVRGDSAAYFCASSPGPGQGTDTQYFGPGTRLTVL.

A few counts support this clonotype. The chain recombines TRBV6-2 or TRBV6-3 with TRBJ2-7, with D maybe TRBD1 (5 bases). The germline V gene has CDR1 MNHEY and CDR2 SVGEGT. V lost 6 bases and J 6 bases, leaving 15 bases between the germline ends. The CDR3 is 13 amino acids. CDR3 protein: CASSPWEGAEQYF. DNA of the CDR3: TGTGCCAGCAGCCCTTGGGAAGGGGCCGAGCAGTACTTC.

The CDR3 DNA follows: TGTGCCAGCAGCTTGGTCAGGGGGGATGACTACGAGCAGTACTTC. Encoded protein: CASSLVRGDDYEQYF. The chain carries TRBV7-2 and TRBJ2-7, with a weak D call TRBD1 (7 bases). This CDR3 is 15 amino acids long. V gave up 3 bases and J gave up 3 bases, with 15 bases separating them. Germline V gives CDR1 SGHTA, CDR2 FQGNSA.

This clonotype was counted a few times. V is TRBV6-1 and J is TRBJ1-5; tentative D call: TRBD1 (5 bases). Germline values: CDR1 MNHNS, CDR2 SASEGT. The CDR3 spans 16 residues. The V end lost 5 bases, the J end lost 0 bases, and 14 bases lay between the germline ends. The CDR3 DNA follows: TGTGCCAGCAGTTCGGGGGGTTTCAATAGCAATCAGCCCCAGCATTTT. This codes for CASSSGGFNSNQPQHF.

This clonotype has ten or more counts. CDR3 sequence: CAWSYNRFMDYGYTF. The CDR3 nucleotides read TGTGCCTGGAGTTATAACAGGTTTATGGACTATGGCTACACCTTC. This chain uses TRBV30 with TRBJ1-2, with D maybe TRBD1 (5 bases). V lost 2 bases, J lost 3 bases, and 16 bases lay in between. From germline, CDR1 is GTSNPN and CDR2 SVGIG (reference sequence). CDR3 length: 15 residues.

The sample holds a few counts of this clonotype. The chain has TRBV6-1 and TRBJ2-3; TRBD2 aligns across 12 bases. This CDR3 spans 16 amino acids. The germline V gene encodes CDR1 MNHNS and CDR2 SASEGT. V trimming: 6 bases; J trimming: 5 bases; junction bases outside the gene matches: 9. CDR3 DNA: TGTGCCAGCAGGGACCTAGCGGGGGGGCTAGGAGATACGCAGTATTTT. It yields the protein CASRDLAGGLGDTQYF.

This clonotype has a count of ten or more. The genes are TRBV7-2 and TRBJ2-5; D is unresolved. The CDR3 has 13 amino acids. Trimming left V 2 bases short and J 8 bases short, with 12 bases between. Germline V lookup: CDR1 SGHTA, CDR2 FQGNSA. CDR3 protein: CASSLPQAATQYF. CDR3 nucleotides: TGTGCCAGCAGCTTACCTCAAGCCGCAACCCAGTACTTC.

This chain uses TRBV27 with TRBJ1-5; D gene uncertain. Per the germline V gene, CDR1 is MNHEY and CDR2 is SMNVEV (reference sequence). Trimming stripped 2 bases from V and 9 bases from J, with 14 bases between. CDR3 length equals 14 residues. Here the CDR3 DNA reads TGTGCCAGCAGTTTAGGTGGGGTCGCAGGGCCCCAGCATTTT. Protein product: CASSLGGVAGPQHF.

This clonotype occurred a few times. The V and J genes are TRBV7-9 and TRBJ2-7, with D uncertain. V was trimmed by 1 base and J by 7 bases, leaving 11 bases between them. The CDR3 sequence is 13 residues long. CDR1 and CDR2 (germline): SEHNR, FQNEAQ (reference sequence). The CDR3 is CASSLGTSEEQYF. The CDR3 DNA is TGTGCCAGCAGCTTAGGGACCTCGGAAGAGCAGTACTTC. The whole variable domain, filled in from reference TRBV7-9 and TRBJ2-7, reads DTGVSQNPRHKITKRGQNVTFRCDPISEHNRLYWYRQTLGQGPEFLTYFQNEAQLEKSRLLSDRFSAERPKGSFSTLEIQRTEQGDSAMYLCASSLGTSEEQYFGPGTRLTVT.

This clonotype was seen ten or more times. V is TRBV30 and J is TRBJ1-2; 7 bases match TRBD1. The CDR3 is 13 residues long. Germline CDR1 and CDR2: GTSNPN and SVGIG (reference sequence). Trimming cost V 4 bases and J 5 bases; bases outside gene matches: 7. CDR3 region: CAWMRGLTYGYTF. In nucleotides, the CDR3 is TGTGCCTGGATGAGGGGGCTGACTTATGGCTACACCTTC. Filled out from reference TRBV30 and TRBJ1-2, the complete variable domain reads SQTIHQWPATLVQPVGSPLSLECTVEGTSNPNLYWYRQAAGRGLQLLFYSVGIGQISSEVPQNLSASRPQDRQFILSSKKLLLSDSGFYLCAWMRGLTYGYTFGSGTRLTVV.

This clonotype has at least ten counts. This sequence joins TRBV5-5 and TRBJ1-5; maybe TRBD1 (6 bases). The CDR3 is 17 amino acids. The V and J ends lost 0 bases and 0 bases respectively, with 13 bases between them. Looked up from germline, CDR1 is SGHKS and CDR2 is YYEKEE (reference sequence). The CDR3 loop is CASSLAQGRVSNQPQHF. The CDR3 DNA reads as TGTGCCAGCAGCTTGGCGCAGGGGCGCGTTAGCAATCAGCCCCAGCATTTT.

The chain's CDR3 is CASSSRQGLESGELFF. The CDR3 DNA follows: TGTGCCAGCAGTTCAAGACAGGGGTTGGAGTCCGGGGAGCTGTTTTTT. The chain employs TRBV27 and TRBJ2-2, with TRBD1 matching 8 bases. Unmatched junction bases numbered 10, after V lost 4 bases and J lost 6 bases. CDR1 is MNHEY, CDR2 SMNVEV, per germline (reference sequence). The CDR3 contains 16 residues.

This clonotype was seen only a few times. The V and J genes are TRBV6-1 and TRBJ2-1; a weak D match, TRBD2 (6 bases). V was clipped by 7 bases and J by 6 bases, with 16 bases between them. The CDR3 sequence is 14 residues long. CDR1 MNHNS and CDR2 SASEGT come from the germline V gene. In DNA form, the CDR3 reads TGTGCCAGCATTTACCCGGGGGTTTCCAATGAGCAGTTCTTC. This gives the protein CASIYPGVSNEQFF.

To note about this clonotype: A much larger clone is a single base away; this may be a read error. In DNA, the CDR3 is TGTGCCAGCAGCACTAGCGGGAGTGGGAAAGATACGCAGCATTTT. Amino acid sequence: CASSTSGSGKDTQHF. The chain joins TRBV12-3 or TRBV12-4 to TRBJ2-3; D gene unclear. TRBJ1-5 matches the DNA end more closely, so the J call is doubtful. The CDR3 contains 15 residues.